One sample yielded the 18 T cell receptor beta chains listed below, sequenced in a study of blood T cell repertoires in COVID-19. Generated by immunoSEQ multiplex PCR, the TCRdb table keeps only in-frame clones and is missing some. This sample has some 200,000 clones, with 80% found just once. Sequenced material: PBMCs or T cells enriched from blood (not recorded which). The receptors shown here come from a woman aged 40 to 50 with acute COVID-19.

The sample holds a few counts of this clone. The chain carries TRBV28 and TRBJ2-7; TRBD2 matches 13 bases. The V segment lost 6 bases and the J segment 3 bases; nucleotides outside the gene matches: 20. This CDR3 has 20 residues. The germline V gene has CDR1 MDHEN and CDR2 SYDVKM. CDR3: CASSPTKLAGGVQKDYEQYF. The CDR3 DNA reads TGTGCCAGCAGCCCAACCAAACTAGCGGGAGGGGTACAAAAGGACTACGAGCAGTACTTC.

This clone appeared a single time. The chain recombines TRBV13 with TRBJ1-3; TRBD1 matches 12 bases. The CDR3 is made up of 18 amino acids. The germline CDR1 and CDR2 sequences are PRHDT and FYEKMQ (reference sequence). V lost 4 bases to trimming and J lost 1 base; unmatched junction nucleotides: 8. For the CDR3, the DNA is TGTGCCAGCAGCTCGACCGGGACAGGGGGCTTTTCTGGAAACACCATATATTTT. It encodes CASSSTGTGGFSGNTIYF. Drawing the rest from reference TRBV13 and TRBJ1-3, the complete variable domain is AAGVIQSPRHLIKEKRETATLKCYPIPRHDTVYWYQQGPGQDPQFLISFYEKMQSDKGSIPDRFSAQQFSDYHSELNMSSLELGDSALYFCASSSTGTGGFSGNTIYFGEGSWLTVV.

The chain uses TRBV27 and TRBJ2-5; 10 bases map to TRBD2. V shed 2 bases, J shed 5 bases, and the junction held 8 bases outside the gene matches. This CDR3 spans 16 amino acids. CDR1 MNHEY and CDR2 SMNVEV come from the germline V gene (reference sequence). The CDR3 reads CASSLSSGRAGETQYF. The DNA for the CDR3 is TGTGCCAGCAGTTTAAGCAGCGGGAGGGCAGGTGAGACCCAGTACTTC.

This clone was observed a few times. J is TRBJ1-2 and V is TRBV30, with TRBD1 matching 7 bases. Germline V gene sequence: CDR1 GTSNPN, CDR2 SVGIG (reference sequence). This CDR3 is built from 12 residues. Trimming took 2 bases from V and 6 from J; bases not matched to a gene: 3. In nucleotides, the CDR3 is TGTGCCTGGAGTAGGGGGCAGGATGGCTACACCTTC. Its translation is CAWSRGQDGYTF.

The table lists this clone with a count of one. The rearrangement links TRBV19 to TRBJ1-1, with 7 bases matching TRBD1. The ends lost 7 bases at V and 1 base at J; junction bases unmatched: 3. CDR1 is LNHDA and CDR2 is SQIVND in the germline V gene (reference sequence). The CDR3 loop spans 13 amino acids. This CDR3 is CASTWDRNTEAFF. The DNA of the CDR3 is TGTGCCAGTACGTGGGACAGGAACACTGAAGCTTTCTTT.

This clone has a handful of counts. Written as DNA, the CDR3 is TGCGCCAGCAGCTTGGATCAGGGACTCCGGAATGAAAAACTGTTTTTT. Amino acid sequence: CASSLDQGLRNEKLFF. V and J are TRBV5-1 and TRBJ1-4; possible D gene TRBD1, 5 bases. The CDR3 covers 16 residues. With 0 bases removed from V and 5 bases from J, the gap between germline ends came to 14 bases. The V gene's germline CDR1 is SGHRS and CDR2 YFSETQ.

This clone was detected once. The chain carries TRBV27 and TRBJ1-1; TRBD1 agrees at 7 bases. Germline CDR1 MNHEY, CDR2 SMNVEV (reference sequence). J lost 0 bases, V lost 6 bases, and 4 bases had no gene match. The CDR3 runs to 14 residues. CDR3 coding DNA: TGTGCCAGCAGCAGGGACAGCCTGAACACTGAAGCTTTCTTT. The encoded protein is CASSRDSLNTEAFF.

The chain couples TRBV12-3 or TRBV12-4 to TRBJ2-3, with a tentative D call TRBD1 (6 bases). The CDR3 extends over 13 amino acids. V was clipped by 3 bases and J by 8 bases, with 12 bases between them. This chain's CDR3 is CASSLEARGTQYF. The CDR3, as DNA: TGTGCCAGCAGTTTGGAAGCCAGGGGTACGCAGTATTTT.

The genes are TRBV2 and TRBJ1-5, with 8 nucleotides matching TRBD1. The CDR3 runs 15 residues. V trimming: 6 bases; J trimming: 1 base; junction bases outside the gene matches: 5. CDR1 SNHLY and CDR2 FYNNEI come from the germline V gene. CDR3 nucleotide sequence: TGTGCCAGCAGATGGACAGGGAGAAGCAATCAGCCCCAGCATTTT. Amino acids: CASRWTGRSNQPQHF.

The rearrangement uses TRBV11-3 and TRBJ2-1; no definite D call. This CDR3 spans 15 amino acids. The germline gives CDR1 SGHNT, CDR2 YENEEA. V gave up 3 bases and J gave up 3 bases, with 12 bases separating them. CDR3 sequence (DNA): TGTGCCAGCAGCTTCATGAGAGGCGACTACAATGAGCAGTTCTTC. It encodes CASSFMRGDYNEQFF.

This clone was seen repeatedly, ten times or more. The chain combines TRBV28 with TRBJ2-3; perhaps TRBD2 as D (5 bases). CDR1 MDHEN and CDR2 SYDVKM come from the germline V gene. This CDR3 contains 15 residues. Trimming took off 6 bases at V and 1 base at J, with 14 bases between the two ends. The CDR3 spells CASSRTRTGTDTQYF. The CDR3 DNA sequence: TGTGCCAGCAGCAGAACGCGGACTGGCACAGATACGCAGTATTTT.

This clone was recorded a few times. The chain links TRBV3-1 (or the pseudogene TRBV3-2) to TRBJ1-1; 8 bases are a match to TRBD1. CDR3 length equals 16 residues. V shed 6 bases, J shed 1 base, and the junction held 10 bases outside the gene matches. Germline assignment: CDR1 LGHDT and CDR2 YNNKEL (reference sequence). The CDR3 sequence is CASRPGAGTGNTEAFF. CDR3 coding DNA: TGTGCCAGCAGGCCCGGTGCCGGGACAGGGAACACTGAAGCTTTCTTT.

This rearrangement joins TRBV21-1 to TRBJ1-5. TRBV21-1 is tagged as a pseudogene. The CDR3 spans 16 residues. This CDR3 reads CASSKGGGGSNQPQHF. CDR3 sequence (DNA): TGTGCCAGCAGCAAAGGGGGAGGTGGTAGCAATCAGCCCCAGCATTTT.

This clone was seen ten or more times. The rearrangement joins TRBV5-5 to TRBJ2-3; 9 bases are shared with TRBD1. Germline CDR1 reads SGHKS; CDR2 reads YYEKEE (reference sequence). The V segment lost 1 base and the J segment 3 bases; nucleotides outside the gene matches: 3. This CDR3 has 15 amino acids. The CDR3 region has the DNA TGTGCCAGCAGCTTGTGGACAGGGGTTACAGATACGCAGTATTTT. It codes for CASSLWTGVTDTQYF.

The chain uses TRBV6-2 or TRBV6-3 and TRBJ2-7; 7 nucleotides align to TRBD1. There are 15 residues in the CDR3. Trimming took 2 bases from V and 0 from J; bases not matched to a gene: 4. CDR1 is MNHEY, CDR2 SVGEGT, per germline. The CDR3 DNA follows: TGTGCCAGCAGTTACGACAGGGCCGGCTCCTACGAGCAGTACTTC. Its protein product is CASSYDRAGSYEQYF.

DNA for the CDR3: TGTGCCAGCAGTTTTTTGGCCCCCACTAGAAACGCGTACGAGCAGTACTTC. Encoded protein: CASSFLAPTRNAYEQYF. J is TRBJ2-7 and V is TRBV27; tentatively, D is TRBD2 (5 bases). The germline V gene has CDR1 MNHEY and CDR2 SMNVEV (reference sequence). CDR3 length equals 17 residues. Trimming cost V 3 bases and J 4 bases, with 22 bases left between them.

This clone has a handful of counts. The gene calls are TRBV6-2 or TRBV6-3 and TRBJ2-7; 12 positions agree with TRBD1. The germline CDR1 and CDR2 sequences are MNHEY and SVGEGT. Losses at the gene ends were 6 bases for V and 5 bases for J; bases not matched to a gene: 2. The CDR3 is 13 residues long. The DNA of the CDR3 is TGTGCCAGCAGCCGGGACAGGGGGCACGAGCAGTACTTC. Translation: CASSRDRGHEQYF.

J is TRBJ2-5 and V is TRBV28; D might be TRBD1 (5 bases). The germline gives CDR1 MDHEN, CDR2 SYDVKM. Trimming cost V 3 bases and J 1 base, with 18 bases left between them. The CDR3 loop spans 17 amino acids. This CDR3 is CASSLWVRQRGQETQYF. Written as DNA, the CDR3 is TGTGCCAGCAGTTTGTGGGTCCGACAGCGAGGCCAAGAGACCCAGTACTTC.